This is a list of T cell receptor beta chains from one sample in a study of blood T cell repertoires in COVID-19. TCRdb's copy holds only in-frame clones and misses some; the assay was immunoSEQ multiplex PCR. The sample comprises approximately 170,000 clones, under 95% of which are singletons, and approximately 5% rests with the top ten. Sequencing used peripheral blood. Every receptor here comes from a man aged 18 to 29 with COVID-19, enrolled during active disease. The CDR3 runs from the conserved cysteine through the conserved F or W. D genes are given only for firm matches. Clone size is stated in some rows and not others, as once, few, many or a class when expanded.

D gene: TRBD1
V gene: TRBV4-1
clone size: NA
J gene: TRBJ2-7
CDR3 length: 16
CDR3 protein: CASSQRGQTSSYEQYF
CDR3 DNA: TGCGCCAGCAGCCAACGGGGACAGACAAGCTCCTACGAGCAGTACTTC

D gene: TRBD1
V gene: TRBV5-1
clone size: NA
J gene: TRBJ2-7
CDR3 length: 16
CDR3 protein: CASSLEPGQGVYEQYF
CDR3 DNA: TGCGCCAGCAGCTTGGAACCGGGACAGGGGGTCTACGAGCAGTACTTC

D gene: TRBD1
V gene: TRBV29-1
clone size: NA
J gene: TRBJ1-1
CDR3 length: 15
CDR3 protein: CSVEDQAGGVTEAFF
CDR3 DNA: TGCAGCGTTGAAGATCAGGCAGGGGGTGTCACTGAAGCTTTCTTT

D gene: TRBD1
V gene: TRBV2
clone size: few
J gene: TRBJ1-1
CDR3 length: 14
CDR3 protein: CASSEAGQGASAFF
CDR3 DNA: TGTGCCAGCAGTGAAGCTGGACAGGGGGCGTCAGCTTTCTTT

D gene: TRBD1
V gene: TRBV9
clone size: NA
J gene: TRBJ2-3
CDR3 length: 15
CDR3 protein: CASSTQGYPGGEQYF
CDR3 DNA: TGTGCCAGCAGCACTCAGGGTTACCCAGGGGGTGAGCAGTATTTT

D gene: NA
V gene: TRBV6-2/TRBV6-3
clone size: NA
J gene: TRBJ2-7
CDR3 length: 13
CDR3 protein: CASSYTGRREQYF
CDR3 DNA: TGTGCCAGCAGTTATACAGGGAGACGCGAGCAGTACTTC

D gene: TRBD2
V gene: TRBV3-1/TRBV3-2
clone size: NA
J gene: TRBJ2-3
CDR3 length: 20
CDR3 protein: CASSLIDPGLAGIITDTQYF
CDR3 DNA: TGTGCCAGCAGCTTGATAGATCCGGGACTAGCGGGCATAATCACAGATACGCAGTATTTT

D gene: NA
V gene: TRBV5-4
clone size: NA
J gene: TRBJ2-1
CDR3 length: 12
CDR3 protein: CASSPVGGGEFF
CDR3 DNA: TGTGCCAGCAGCCCAGTAGGGGGTGGAGAGTTCTTC

D gene: TRBD1
V gene: TRBV9
clone size: NA
J gene: TRBJ1-6
CDR3 length: 15
CDR3 protein: CASSARDSGSSPLHF
CDR3 DNA: TGTGCCAGCAGCGCCCGGGACAGTGGGTCTTCACCCCTCCACTTT

D gene: TRBD2
V gene: TRBV9
clone size: NA
J gene: TRBJ2-1
CDR3 length: 16
CDR3 protein: CASSVGGVAGTVEQFF
CDR3 DNA: TGTGCCAGCAGCGTAGGGGGGGTAGCGGGAACGGTTGAGCAGTTCTTC

D gene: TRBD2
V gene: TRBV15
clone size: NA
J gene: TRBJ2-7
CDR3 length: 19
CDR3 protein: CATSRAGTSGPLPGYEQYF
CDR3 DNA: TGTGCCACCAGCAGAGCGGGGACTAGCGGACCTTTACCGGGGTACGAGCAGTACTTC

D gene: NA
V gene: TRBV7-2
clone size: NA
J gene: TRBJ2-2
CDR3 length: 15
CDR3 protein: CASTRPGLHTGELFF
CDR3 DNA: TGTGCCAGCACCCGACCGGGACTTCACACCGGGGAGCTGTTTTTT

D gene: NA
V gene: TRBV27
clone size: NA
J gene: TRBJ1-4
CDR3 length: 11
CDR3 protein: CASGANEKLFF
CDR3 DNA: TGTGCTTCCGGGGCTAATGAAAAACTGTTTTTT

D gene: TRBD1
V gene: TRBV24-1
clone size: NA
J gene: TRBJ2-4
CDR3 length: 14
CDR3 protein: CATSDSQGENIQYF
CDR3 DNA: TGTGCCACCAGTGATTCGCAGGGGGAAAACATTCAGTACTTC

D gene: TRBD1
V gene: TRBV29-1
clone size: NA
J gene: TRBJ2-7
CDR3 length: 16
CDR3 protein: CSVEEGAGQGSYEQYF
CDR3 DNA: TGCAGCGTTGAAGAGGGGGCCGGACAGGGGTCATACGAGCAGTACTTC

D gene: NA
V gene: TRBV2
clone size: NA
J gene: TRBJ2-2
CDR3 length: 14
CDR3 protein: CASSWTENTGELFF
CDR3 DNA: TGTGCCAGCAGTTGGACAGAGAACACCGGGGAGCTGTTTTTT

D gene: TRBD2
V gene: TRBV29-1
clone size: NA
J gene: TRBJ2-7
CDR3 length: 13
CDR3 protein: CSVETSGKHEQYF
CDR3 DNA: TGCAGCGTTGAAACTAGCGGGAAACACGAGCAGTACTTC

D gene: NA
V gene: TRBV18
clone size: NA
J gene: TRBJ2-7
CDR3 length: 16
CDR3 protein: CASSPSSPFPYYEQYF
CDR3 DNA: TGTGCCAGCTCACCATCCTCCCCCTTCCCTTACTACGAGCAGTACTTC

D gene: NA
V gene: TRBV7-2
clone size: NA
J gene: TRBJ1-2
CDR3 length: 14
CDR3 protein: CASSLAPGGDRYTF
CDR3 DNA: TGTGCCAGCAGCTTAGCGCCGGGAGGGGATCGCTACACCTTC

D gene: NA
V gene: TRBV27
clone size: NA
J gene: TRBJ1-6
CDR3 length: 17
CDR3 protein: CASSMNRYRVTNSPLHF
CDR3 DNA: TGTGCCAGCAGTATGAACCGTTACAGGGTTACTAATTCACCCCTCCACTTT

D gene: NA
V gene: TRBV7-2
clone size: once
J gene: TRBJ1-5
CDR3 length: 14
CDR3 protein: CASSKGGRNQPQHF
CDR3 DNA: TGTGCCAGCAGCAAGGGGGGGAGGAATCAGCCCCAGCATTTT

D gene: NA
V gene: TRBV12-3/TRBV12-4
clone size: NA
J gene: TRBJ1-1
CDR3 length: 11
CDR3 protein: CASSGRDEAFF
CDR3 DNA: TGTGCCAGCAGTGGACGGGATGAAGCTTTCTTT

D gene: NA
V gene: TRBV27
clone size: NA
J gene: TRBJ1-6
CDR3 length: 16
CDR3 protein: CASRRRRSSYNSPLHF
CDR3 DNA: TGTGCCAGCAGGCGGAGGAGGTCCTCCTATAATTCACCCCTCCACTTT

D gene: NA
V gene: TRBV5-6
clone size: NA
J gene: TRBJ1-5
CDR3 length: 16
CDR3 protein: CASSLAGGMFDQPQHF
CDR3 DNA: TGTGCCAGCAGCTTGGCCGGAGGGATGTTCGATCAGCCCCAGCATTTT

D gene: TRBD1
V gene: TRBV11-2
clone size: NA
J gene: TRBJ2-1
CDR3 length: 15
CDR3 protein: CASGVRGTGDNEQFF
CDR3 DNA: TGTGCCAGCGGGGTGAGGGGGACAGGGGACAATGAGCAGTTCTTC

D gene: TRBD1
V gene: TRBV24-1
clone size: NA
J gene: TRBJ2-7
CDR3 length: 14
CDR3 protein: CATSPSTGVDEQYF
CDR3 DNA: TGTGCCACCAGTCCCTCGACAGGGGTCGACGAGCAGTACTTC

D gene: NA
V gene: TRBV14
clone size: once
J gene: TRBJ2-2
CDR3 length: 15
CDR3 protein: CASSKVGGSAGELFF
CDR3 DNA: TGTGCCAGCAGTAAGGTGGGAGGATCCGCCGGGGAGCTGTTTTTT

D gene: NA
V gene: TRBV5-1
clone size: NA
J gene: TRBJ1-3
CDR3 length: 16
CDR3 protein: CASSLKASGSGNTIYF
CDR3 DNA: TGCGCCAGCAGCTTGAAAGCATCGGGCTCTGGAAACACCATATATTTT

D gene: TRBD2
V gene: TRBV20-1
clone size: once
J gene: TRBJ2-1
CDR3 length: 16
CDR3 protein: CSASRGTSGRGNEQFF
CDR3 DNA: TGCAGTGCTAGTAGGGGGACTAGCGGGAGGGGGAATGAGCAGTTCTTC

D gene: TRBD1
V gene: TRBV9
clone size: NA
J gene: TRBJ1-6
CDR3 length: 16
CDR3 protein: CASSGSTGGDNSPLHF
CDR3 DNA: TGTGCCAGCAGCGGGTCGACAGGGGGTGATAATTCACCCCTCCACTTT

D gene: NA
V gene: TRBV18
clone size: once
J gene: TRBJ2-2
CDR3 length: 13
CDR3 protein: CASSLSNTGELFF
CDR3 DNA: TGTGCCAGCTCATTAAGCAACACCGGGGAGCTGTTTTTT